What follows are 2 T cell receptor beta chains derived from one specimen sequenced in a study of T cells in Graves' hyperthyroidism and ophthalmopathy. TCR beta CDR3 sequences were amplified from RNA transcripts. Initially, a first-round RT-PCR of the TCR CDR3 employed the HTBI primer set. MiXCR, run by TCRdb on the multiplex PCR reads, gives a single entry per CDR3 protein. The table includes roughly 530,000 distinct CDR3 sequences, approximately 17% detected once. Specimen: blood. These receptors were collected from a woman aged 18 to 35 with Graves' ophthalmopathy.

Ten or more counts support this clonotype. The rearrangement links TRBV28 to TRBJ2-5; a weak D match, TRBD1 (5 bases). Germline V gives CDR1 MDHEN, CDR2 SYDVKM. Trimming cost V 2 bases and J 8 bases, with 9 bases left between them. This CDR3 spans 12 amino acids. The CDR3 DNA reads TGTGCCAGCAGTTTAACAGGTCGCACCCAGTACTTC. Its protein product is CASSLTGRTQYF. Complete variable domain (other parts from reference TRBV28 and TRBJ2-5): DVKVTQSSRYLVKRTGEKVFLECVQDMDHENMFWYRQDPGLGLRLIYFSYDVKMKEKGDIPEGYSVSREKKERFSLILESASTNQTSMYLCASSLTGRTQYFGPGTRLLVL.

This clonotype was recorded at least ten times. The V gene is TRBV2, the J gene TRBJ1-5; D is ambiguous. With 6 bases removed from V and 3 bases from J, the gap between germline ends came to 9 bases. The CDR3 is made up of 13 amino acids. Per germline, CDR1 SNHLY and CDR2 FYNNEI. CDR3 protein: CASRLGPNQPQHF. CDR3 sequence (DNA): TGTGCCAGCAGATTAGGGCCCAATCAGCCCCAGCATTTT. The full variable domain, in which reference TRBV2 and TRBJ1-5 provide the parts outside the CDR3, is EPEVTQTPSHQVTQMGQEVILRCVPISNHLYFYWYRQILGQKVEFLVSFYNNEISEKSEIFDDQFSVERPDGSNFTLKIRSTKLEDSAMYFCASRLGPNQPQHFGDGTRLSIL.